This TCR beta chain emerged from a study of blood T cell repertoires in COVID-19. Study in general: COVID-19 samples from acute and convalescent phases originated in the United States, Italy and Spain.

In the study's own analysis: Estimates of nucleated cell counts were drawn from the amplification of reference gene primers. Produced via immunoSEQ multiplex PCR; TCRdb's table is partial and in-frame only. The V and J calls and clone size are taken from that table; D and trimming were inferred from the DNA. The data hold 110,000 to 150,000 clones, with around 82% observed a single time. This clone has just a few counts. This study enrolled people aged about 18 to 100 from approximately 24 US geographic areas. The study counted Cohort 3 donors as recovered given two negative PCRs, clearance, or symptom resolution. The CDR3 runs to 14 residues. Losses at the gene ends were 5 bases for V and 2 bases for J; bases not matched to a gene: 4. Looked up from germline, CDR1 is MDHEN and CDR2 is SYDVKM.

This sequence originates from a woman aged 50 to 60 who had recovered from COVID-19. The sample was PBMCs or T cells enriched from blood (not recorded which). The J gene is TRBJ1-2, the V gene TRBV28, with TRBD1 matching over 8 bases. The DNA for the CDR3 is TGTGCCAGCAGTCACGGACAGGGAAACTATGGCTACACCTTC. This translates into CASSHGQGNYGYTF.